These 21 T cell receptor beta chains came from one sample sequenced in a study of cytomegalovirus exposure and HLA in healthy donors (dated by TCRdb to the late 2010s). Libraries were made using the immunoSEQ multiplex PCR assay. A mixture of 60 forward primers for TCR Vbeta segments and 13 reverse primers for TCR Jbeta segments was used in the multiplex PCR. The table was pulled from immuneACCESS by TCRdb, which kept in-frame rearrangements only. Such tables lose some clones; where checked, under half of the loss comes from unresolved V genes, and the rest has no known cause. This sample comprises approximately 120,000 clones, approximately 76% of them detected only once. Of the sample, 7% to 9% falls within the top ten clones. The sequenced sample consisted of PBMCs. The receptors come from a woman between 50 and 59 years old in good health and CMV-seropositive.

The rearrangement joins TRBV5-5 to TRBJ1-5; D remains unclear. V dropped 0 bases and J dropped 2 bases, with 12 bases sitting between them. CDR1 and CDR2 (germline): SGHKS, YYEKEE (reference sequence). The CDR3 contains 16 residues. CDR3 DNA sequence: TGTGCCAGCAGCTTGGAGGAGGGCCGGGGCAATCAGCCCCAGCATTTT. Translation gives CASSLEEGRGNQPQHF. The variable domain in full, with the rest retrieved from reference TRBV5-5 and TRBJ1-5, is DAGVTQSPTHLIKTRGQQVTLRCSPISGHKSVSWYQQVLGQGPQFIFQYYEKEERGRGNFPDRFSARQFPNYSSELNVNALLLGDSALYLCASSLEEGRGNQPQHFGDGTRLSIL.

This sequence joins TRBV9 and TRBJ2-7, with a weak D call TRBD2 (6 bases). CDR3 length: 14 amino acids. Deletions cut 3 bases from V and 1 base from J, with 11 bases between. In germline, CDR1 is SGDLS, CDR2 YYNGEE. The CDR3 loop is CASSDGTLSYEQYF. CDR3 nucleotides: TGTGCCAGCAGCGACGGGACTCTTTCCTACGAGCAGTACTTC.

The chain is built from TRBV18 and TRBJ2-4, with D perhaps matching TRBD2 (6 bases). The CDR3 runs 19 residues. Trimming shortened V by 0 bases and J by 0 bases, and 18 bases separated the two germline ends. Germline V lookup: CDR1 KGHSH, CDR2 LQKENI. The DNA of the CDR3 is TGTGCCAGCTCACCACCGGTGGGACCGCCGCGGGGAGCCAAAAACATTCAGTACTTC. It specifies CASSPPVGPPRGAKNIQYF.

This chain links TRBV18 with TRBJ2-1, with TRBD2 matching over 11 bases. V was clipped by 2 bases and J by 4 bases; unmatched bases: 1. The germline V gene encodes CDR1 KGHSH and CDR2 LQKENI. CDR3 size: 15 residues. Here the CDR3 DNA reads TGTGCCAGCTCACCAGGGACTAGCGGTTACAATGAGCAGTTCTTC. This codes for CASSPGTSGYNEQFF.

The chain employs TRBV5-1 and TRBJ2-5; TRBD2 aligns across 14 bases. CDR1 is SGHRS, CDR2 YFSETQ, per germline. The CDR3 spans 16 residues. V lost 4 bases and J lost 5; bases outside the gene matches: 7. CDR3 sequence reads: CASSAGTSGGRETQYF. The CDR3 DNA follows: TGCGCCAGCAGCGCCGGGACTAGCGGGGGAAGGGAGACCCAGTACTTC.

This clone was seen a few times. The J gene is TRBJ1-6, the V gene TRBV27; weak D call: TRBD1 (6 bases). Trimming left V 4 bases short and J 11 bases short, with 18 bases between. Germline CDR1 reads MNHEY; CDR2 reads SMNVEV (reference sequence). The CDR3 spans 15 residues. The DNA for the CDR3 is TGTGCCAGCAGTTCCGGGACAAGGGGGTTTGCACCCCTCCACTTT. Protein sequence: CASSSGTRGFAPLHF.

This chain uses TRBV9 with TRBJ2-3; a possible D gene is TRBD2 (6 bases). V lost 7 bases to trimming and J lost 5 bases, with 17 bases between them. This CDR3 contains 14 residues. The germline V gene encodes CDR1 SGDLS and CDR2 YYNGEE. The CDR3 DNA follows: TGTGCCAGCTCCACGGGTCTCGGGGGAGATACGCAGTATTTT. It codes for CASSTGLGGDTQYF.

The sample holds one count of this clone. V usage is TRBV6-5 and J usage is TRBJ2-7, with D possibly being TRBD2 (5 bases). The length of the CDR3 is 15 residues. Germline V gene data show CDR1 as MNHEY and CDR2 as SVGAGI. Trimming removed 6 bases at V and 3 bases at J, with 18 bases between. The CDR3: CASSTPGNSYYEQYF. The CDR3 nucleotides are TGTGCCAGCAGCACTCCCGGGAATTCCTACTACGAGCAGTACTTC.

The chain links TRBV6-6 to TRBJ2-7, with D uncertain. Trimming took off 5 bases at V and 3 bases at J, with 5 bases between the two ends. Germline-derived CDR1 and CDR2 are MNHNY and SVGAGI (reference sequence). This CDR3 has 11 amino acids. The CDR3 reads CASSILYEQYF. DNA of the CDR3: TGTGCCAGCAGTATCCTCTACGAGCAGTACTTC.

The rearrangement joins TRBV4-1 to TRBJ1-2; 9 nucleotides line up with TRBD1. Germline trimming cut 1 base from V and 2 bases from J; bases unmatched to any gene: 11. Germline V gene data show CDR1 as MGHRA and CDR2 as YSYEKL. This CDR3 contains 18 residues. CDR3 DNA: TGCGCCAGCAGCCAAGTTACGGACAGGGGACGTTTAAACTATGGCTACACCTTC. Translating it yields CASSQVTDRGRLNYGYTF.

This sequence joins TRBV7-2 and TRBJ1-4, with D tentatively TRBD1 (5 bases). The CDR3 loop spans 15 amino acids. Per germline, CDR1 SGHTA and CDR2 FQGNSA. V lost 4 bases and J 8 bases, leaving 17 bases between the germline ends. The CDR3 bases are TGTGCCAGCAGCTATACCCCCGGGGGGGGAGAAAAACTGTTTTTT. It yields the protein CASSYTPGGGEKLFF.

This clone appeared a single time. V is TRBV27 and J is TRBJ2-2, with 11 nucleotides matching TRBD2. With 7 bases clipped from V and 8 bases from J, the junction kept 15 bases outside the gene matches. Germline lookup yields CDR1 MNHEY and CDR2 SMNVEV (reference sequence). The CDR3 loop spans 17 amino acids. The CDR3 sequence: CASTTAGTSGNGGELFF. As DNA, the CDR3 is TGTGCCAGCACCACAGCCGGGACTAGCGGTAATGGGGGGGAGCTGTTTTTT.

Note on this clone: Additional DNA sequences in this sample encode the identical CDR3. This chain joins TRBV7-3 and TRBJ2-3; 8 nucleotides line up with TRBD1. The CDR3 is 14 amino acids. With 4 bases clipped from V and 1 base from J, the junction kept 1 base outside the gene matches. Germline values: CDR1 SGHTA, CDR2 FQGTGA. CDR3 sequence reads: CASSSGQGTDTQYF. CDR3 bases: TGTGCCAGCAGCTCGGGACAGGGCACAGATACGCAGTATTTT. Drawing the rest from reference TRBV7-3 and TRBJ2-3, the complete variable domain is GAGVSQTPSNKVTEKGKYVELRCDPISGHTALYWYRQSLGQGPEFLIYFQGTGAADDSGLPNDRFFAVRPEGSVSTLKIQRTERGDSAVYLCASSSGQGTDTQYFGPGTRLTVL.

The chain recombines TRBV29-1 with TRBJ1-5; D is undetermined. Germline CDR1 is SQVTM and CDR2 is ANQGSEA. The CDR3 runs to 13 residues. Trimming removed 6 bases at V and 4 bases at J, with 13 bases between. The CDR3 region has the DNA TGCAGCGTCTCGGACGGACTAAATCAGCCCCAGCATTTT. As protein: CSVSDGLNQPQHF.

The CDR3 region is CASTRDSAGGYTF. CDR3 DNA: TGTGCCAGCACCCGAGACAGTGCGGGAGGCTACACCTTC. This chain uses TRBV5-5 with TRBJ1-2; a possible D gene is TRBD1 (5 bases). The germline gives CDR1 SGHKS, CDR2 YYEKEE (reference sequence). The CDR3 totals 13 residues. Trimming took 6 bases from V and 8 from J, leaving 17 bases between them.

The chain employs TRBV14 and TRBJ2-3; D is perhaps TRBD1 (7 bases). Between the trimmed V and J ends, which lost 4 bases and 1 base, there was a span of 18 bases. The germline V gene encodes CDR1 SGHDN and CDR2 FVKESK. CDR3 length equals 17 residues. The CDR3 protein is CASSPPGGPLGTDTQYF. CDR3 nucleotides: TGTGCCAGCAGCCCCCCAGGGGGGCCTCTGGGCACAGATACGCAGTATTTT. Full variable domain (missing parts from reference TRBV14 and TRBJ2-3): EAGVTQFPSHSVIEKGQTVTLRCDPISGHDNLYWYRRVMGKEIKFLLHFVKESKQDESGMPNNRFLAERTGGTYSTLKVQPAELEDSGVYFCASSPPGGPLGTDTQYFGPGTRLTVL.

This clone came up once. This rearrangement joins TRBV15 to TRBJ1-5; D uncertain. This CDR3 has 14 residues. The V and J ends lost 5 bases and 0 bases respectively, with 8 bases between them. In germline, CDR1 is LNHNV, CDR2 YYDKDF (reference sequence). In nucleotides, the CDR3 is TGTGCCACCAGCGGAGTTTATAGCAATCAGCCCCAGCATTTT. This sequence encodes CATSGVYSNQPQHF.

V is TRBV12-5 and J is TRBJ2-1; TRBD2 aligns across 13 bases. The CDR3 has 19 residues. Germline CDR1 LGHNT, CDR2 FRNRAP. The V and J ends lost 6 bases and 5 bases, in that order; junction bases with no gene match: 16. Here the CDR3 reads CASGQRRTSGGRYDNEQFF. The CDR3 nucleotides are TGTGCTAGTGGCCAAAGGCGGACTAGCGGGGGAAGGTACGACAATGAGCAGTTCTTC.

CDR3 nucleotides: TGCGCCAGCAGCCCGGATCGGGGGGCCGGTGAAGCTTTCTTT. This encodes CASSPDRGAGEAFF. This chain joins TRBV5-1 and TRBJ1-1, with a weak D call TRBD1 (6 bases). Germline assignment: CDR1 SGHRS and CDR2 YFSETQ. Trimming took off 4 bases at V and 7 bases at J, with 17 bases between the two ends. The CDR3 has 14 amino acids.

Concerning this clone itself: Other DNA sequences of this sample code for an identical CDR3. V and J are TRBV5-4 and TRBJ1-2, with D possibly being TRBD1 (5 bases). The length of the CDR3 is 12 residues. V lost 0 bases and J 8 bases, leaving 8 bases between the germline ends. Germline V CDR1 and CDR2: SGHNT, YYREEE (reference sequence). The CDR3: CASSLDRGGYTF. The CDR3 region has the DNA TGTGCCAGCAGCTTGGATAGGGGAGGCTACACCTTC.

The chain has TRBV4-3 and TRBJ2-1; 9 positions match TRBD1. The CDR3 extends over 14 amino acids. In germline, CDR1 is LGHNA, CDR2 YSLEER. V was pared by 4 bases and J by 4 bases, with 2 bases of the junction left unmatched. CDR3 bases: TGCGCCAGCAGCCGGGACAGGGATTACAATGAGCAGTTCTTC. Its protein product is CASSRDRDYNEQFF.